A few counts support the clone carrying this TCR beta chain. Its cognate antigen is unknown. The sample is drawn from a study of T cell repertoires in cytomegalovirus infection. In germline, CDR1 is SGHDT, CDR2 YYEEEE. The CDR3 contains 13 residues. Trimming took off 0 bases at V and 4 bases at J, with 8 bases between the two ends. TCRdb re-called the reads with MiXCR, one entry per CDR3 protein. This table holds 830,000 or so distinct CDR3 sequences, around a third found once. J is TRBJ2-7 and V is TRBV5-6; D remains unclear. The sequencing here drew on cultured CD8+ T cells from PBMCs, taken from culture after CMV antigen stimulation. This sequence originates from a human donor in good health (CMV status not recorded). Some clones in this sample may be carry-over from other donors' samples. CDR3 in DNA: TGTGCCAGCAGCTTGGCGCGGCGATACGAGCAGTACTTC. Its translation is CASSLARRYEQYF. The entire variable domain, with the rest obtained from reference TRBV5-6 and TRBJ2-7, is as follows: DAGVTQSPTHLIKTRGQQVTLRCSPKSGHDTVSWYQQALGQGPQFIFQYYEEEERQRGNFPDRFSGHQFPNYSSELNVNALLLGDSALYLCASSLARRYEQYFGPGTRLTVT.